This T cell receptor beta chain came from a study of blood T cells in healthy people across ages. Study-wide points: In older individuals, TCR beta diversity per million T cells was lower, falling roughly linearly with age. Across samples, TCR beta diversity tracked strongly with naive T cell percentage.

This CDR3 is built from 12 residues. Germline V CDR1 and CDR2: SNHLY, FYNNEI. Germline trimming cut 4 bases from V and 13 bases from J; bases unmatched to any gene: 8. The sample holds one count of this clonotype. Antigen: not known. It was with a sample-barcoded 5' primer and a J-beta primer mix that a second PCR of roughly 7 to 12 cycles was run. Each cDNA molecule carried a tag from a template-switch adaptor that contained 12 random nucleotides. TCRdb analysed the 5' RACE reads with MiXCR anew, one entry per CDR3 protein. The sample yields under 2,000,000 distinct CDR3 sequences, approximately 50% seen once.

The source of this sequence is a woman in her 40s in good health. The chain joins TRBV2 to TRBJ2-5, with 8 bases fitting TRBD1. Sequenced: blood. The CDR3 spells CASSAEVTGVYF. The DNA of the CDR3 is TGTGCCAGCAGTGCCGAAGTGACAGGGGTGTACTTC.